Each of the 24 T cell receptor beta chains below was sequenced from the same sample in a study of shared clonotypes between healthy human individuals. The protocol was immunoSEQ multiplex PCR, while the TCRdb copy is restricted to in-frame clones and leaves out a portion. The profile covers about 520,000 clones, with approximately 81% appearing a single time and about 13% taken by the ten largest. The sample was PBMCs. Source of these receptors: a woman in her forties in good health. Some clones in this sample may be carry-over from other donors' samples.

On this clone itself: A far more abundant clone sits one base away, making this likely a read error. Other DNA sequences of this sample code for an identical CDR3. The rearrangement uses TRBV10-1 and TRBJ1-5; D is possibly TRBD1 (5 bases). CDR3 length: 13 amino acids. In germline, CDR1 is WNHNN, CDR2 SYGVQD (reference sequence). The CDR3 region is CASSTGPNQPQHF. In nucleotides, the CDR3 is TGCGCCAGCAGTACAGGACCCAATCAGCCACAGCATTTT.

For this clone: A read error is the likely source, as a far larger clone sits one nucleotide away. The chain links TRBV27 to TRBJ2-5; D not resolved. TRBJ2-7 matches the DNA end more closely, so the J call is doubtful. CDR1 is MNHEY and CDR2 is SMNVEV in the germline V gene (reference sequence). The CDR3 extends over 16 amino acids. Here the CDR3 reads CASSYPCGSVTHEQYF. DNA of the CDR3: TGTGCCAGCAGTTACCCATGCGGCAGCGTGACCCACGAGCAGTACTTC.

Remarks on this clone: A single base is all that separates this from a far larger clone, so a read error is likely. The sample has other DNA sequences that encode this CDR3 too. The chain links TRBV7-3 to TRBJ1-1; no definite D call. V gave up 6 bases and J gave up 8 bases, with 16 bases separating them. Germline V CDR1 and CDR2: SGHTA, FQGTGA. The CDR3 loop spans 13 amino acids. Written as DNA, the CDR3 is TGTGCCAGCAGTTCCCAGAGAGGTCGGGAAGCTTTCTTT. Its protein is CASSSQRGREAFF. The whole variable domain, remainder taken from reference TRBV7-3 and TRBJ1-1, is GAGVSQTPSNKVTEKGKYVELRCDPISGHTALYWYRQSLGQGPEFLIYFQGTGAADDSGLPNDRFFAVRPEGSVSTLKIQRTERGDSAVYLCASSSQRGREAFFGQGTRLTVV.

This sequence joins TRBV2 and TRBJ2-7; TRBD2 might be the D (6 bases). The CDR3 runs 15 residues. Germline V CDR1 and CDR2: SNHLY, FYNNEI. V lost 0 bases and J lost 6, with 15 bases in between. DNA for the CDR3: TGTGCCAGCAGTGAAGCCTACAGTTACGGGGGCGAGCAGTACTTC. Encoded protein: CASSEAYSYGGEQYF.

The chain combines TRBV11-2 with TRBJ2-1; no definite D call. V gave up 4 bases and J gave up 6 bases, with 13 bases separating them. CDR3 size: 14 residues. Germline lookup yields CDR1 SGHAT and CDR2 FQNNGV. The CDR3: CASSSQQIRNEQFF. In DNA, the CDR3 is TGTGCCAGCAGCTCCCAGCAGATTCGCAATGAGCAGTTCTTC.

There are many counts of this clone. CDR3 DNA sequence: TGCGCCAGCAGCCCGGGACAGGGTTACAATGAGCAGTTCTTC. It translates to CASSPGQGYNEQFF. The V call is TRBV5-1, the J call TRBJ2-1; 9 nucleotides line up with TRBD1. The V segment lost 4 bases and the J segment 4 bases; nucleotides outside the gene matches: 3. Germline values: CDR1 SGHRS, CDR2 YFSETQ. The CDR3 runs to 14 residues.

Worth noting for this clone: At one end, the junction sequence differs from germline, possibly due to a read error. The chain combines TRBV5-1 with TRBJ1-1, with a weak D call TRBD1 (5 bases). Per the germline V gene, CDR1 is SGHRS and CDR2 is YFSETQ. The CDR3 has 19 amino acids. CDR3 DNA: TGCGCCAGCAGCTTCTGGCCGGGAGACTCGACAGATTTTAACACTGAAGCTCTCTTT. Translated, it gives CASSFWPGDSTDFNTEALF.

This clone was observed a few times. This chain links TRBV9 with TRBJ2-1; D remains ambiguous. In germline, CDR1 is SGDLS, CDR2 YYNGEE. The CDR3 is made up of 8 amino acids. Written as DNA, the CDR3 is TGTCCCAACAATGAGCAGTTCTTC. As protein: CPNNEQFF.

There are a few counts of this clone. The chain is built from TRBV2 and TRBJ2-5, with 13 nucleotides matching TRBD2. The CDR3 is 16 residues long. Germline V gene data show CDR1 as SNHLY and CDR2 as FYNNEI. J gave up 3 bases and V 6 bases, and 7 bases lay outside the gene matches. The CDR3 loop is CASSSGLAGREETQYF. CDR3 nucleotides: TGTGCCAGCAGCTCGGGACTAGCGGGAAGGGAAGAGACCCAGTACTTC.

The chain is built from TRBV5-4 and TRBJ2-5; D unresolved. The assigned J gene may be wrong: the sequence end matches TRBJ2-7 better. CDR1 and CDR2 from the germline V gene are SGHNT and YYREEE (reference sequence). The CDR3 runs 14 residues. The CDR3: CASSLDGVRHEQYF. The CDR3 nucleotides read TGTGCCAGCAGCCTGGACGGCGTTCGTCACGAGCAGTACTTC.

The CDR3 DNA reads as TGTGCCAGCAGTTTCGGGCTAGCGGGAACTGAGCAGTTCTTC. This codes for CASSFGLAGTEQFF. V is TRBV27 and J is TRBJ2-1; 9 nucleotides line up with TRBD2. The CDR3 totals 14 residues. The V segment lost 3 bases and the J segment 9 bases; nucleotides outside the gene matches: 6. Germline CDR1 MNHEY, CDR2 SMNVEV (reference sequence).

The chain employs TRBV7-9 and TRBJ2-1; tentatively, D is TRBD2 (6 bases). Per the germline V gene, CDR1 is SEHNR and CDR2 is FQNEAQ (reference sequence). Deletions cut 5 bases from V and 0 bases from J, with 14 bases between. The CDR3 contains 16 residues. CDR3 DNA sequence: TGTGCCAGCAGCGCGGGACTCCTGAGCTCCTACAATGAGCAGTTCTTC. It codes for CASSAGLLSSYNEQFF.

This clone appeared once. The gene calls are TRBV6-5 and TRBJ2-2; possibly TRBD1 or TRBD2 for D (6 bases each). The length of the CDR3 is 15 residues. Germline lookup yields CDR1 MNHEY and CDR2 SVGAGI. The V gene lost 6 bases and the J gene lost 5 bases, with 16 bases spanning the gap. CDR3 sequence: CASSLSSGATGELFF. Here the CDR3 DNA reads TGTGCCAGCAGCCTTTCTTCGGGGGCGACCGGGGAGCTGTTTTTT.

The V and J genes are TRBV28 and TRBJ1-1; D not certain. Per the germline V gene, CDR1 is MDHEN and CDR2 is SYDVKM. The CDR3 sequence is 13 residues long. The V and J ends lost 2 bases and 2 bases respectively, with 6 bases between them. The CDR3 loop reads CASSLEGNTEAFF. CDR3 nucleotide sequence: TGTGCCAGCAGTTTAGAGGGAAACACTGAAGCTTTCTTT.

The chain employs TRBV30 and TRBJ1-2, with D tentatively TRBD1 (5 bases). The CDR3 runs to 14 residues. V lost 5 bases to trimming and J lost 3 bases, with 16 bases between them. Germline V gives CDR1 GTSNPN, CDR2 SVGIG (reference sequence). The CDR3 bases are TGTGCCTGGGGGGCCCGGACTACCCACTATGGCTACACCTTC. Its protein product is CAWGARTTHYGYTF.

CDR3 region: CASSSGQPIYGYTF. The CDR3 bases are TGCGCCAGCAGCTCAGGACAGCCAATCTATGGCTACACCTTC. The chain couples TRBV10-2 to TRBJ1-2; possible D gene TRBD1, 6 bases. Germline CDR1 and CDR2: WSHSY and SAAADI. There are 14 residues in the CDR3. Trimming stripped 6 bases from V and 4 bases from J, with 15 bases between.

The chain combines TRBV29-1 with TRBJ1-1, with D possibly TRBD1 on 6 matching bases. Germline assignment: CDR1 SQVTM and CDR2 ANQGSEA. The V end lost 5 bases, the J end lost 2 bases, and 12 bases lay between the germline ends. The CDR3 has 13 amino acids. The CDR3 region has the DNA TGCAGCGTTTCGGGGGCTCGTAACACTGAAGCTTTCTTT. The encoded protein is CSVSGARNTEAFF.

The chain uses TRBV19 and TRBJ2-7; no definite D call. Per germline, CDR1 LNHDA and CDR2 SQIVND (reference sequence). Trimming pared 6 bases from V and 3 bases from J, leaving 18 bases between. The CDR3 totals 15 residues. The CDR3 bases are TGTGCCAGTAGCGGGCGAACCAAAAAGAACTACGAGCAGTACTTC. This translates into CASSGRTKKNYEQYF.

With respect to this clone: Given a far larger clone just one base away, this is likely a sequencing read error. This sample also contains other DNA sequences that code for the same CDR3. The chain recombines TRBV30 with TRBJ1-1; D may be TRBD1 (6 bases). Germline V gene lookup returns CDR1 GTSNPN and CDR2 SVGIG (reference sequence). CDR3 length: 11 residues. CDR3 in DNA: TGTGCCTGTAGTGTACACAGGGCCGCTTTCTTT. It translates to CACSVHRAAFF.

In its sample, this clone was seen many times. The identical CDR3 is also encoded by other nucleotide sequences in the sample. The J gene is TRBJ1-2, the V gene TRBV6-1; 8 nucleotides align to TRBD1. CDR1 MNHNS and CDR2 SASEGT come from the germline V gene. The V and J ends lost 0 bases and 7 bases, in that order; junction bases with no gene match: 16. There are 18 residues in the CDR3. The CDR3 DNA sequence: TGTGCCAGCAGTGAAGCCCTCAGAGCGCTGTCAGGGGGCGTTGGCTACACCTTC. This gives the protein CASSEALRALSGGVGYTF.

As for this clone: A far larger clone is off by one base, so a read error is likely. This same CDR3 is encoded by further DNA sequences in the sample. The V call is TRBV11-3, the J call TRBJ2-1; D possibly corresponds to TRBD2 (6 bases). The CDR3 extends over 15 amino acids. CDR1 is SGHNT, CDR2 YENEEA, per germline. The CDR3 is CASSLDGRPFNEQFF. CDR3 in DNA: TGTGCTAGCAGCTTAGACGGGAGACCGTTTAATGAGCAGTTCTTC.

The chain recombines TRBV19 with TRBJ2-2; the D gene is possibly TRBD2 (5 bases). With 4 bases removed from V and 2 bases from J, the gap between germline ends came to 11 bases. CDR1 is LNHDA and CDR2 is SQIVND in the germline V gene (reference sequence). The CDR3 loop spans 15 amino acids. The CDR3 loop reads CASSTYRENTGELFF. Here the CDR3 DNA reads TGTGCCAGTAGTACCTACCGGGAAAACACCGGGGAGCTGTTTTTT.

This clone was found once. J is TRBJ2-2 and V is TRBV5-1; 8 nucleotides agree with TRBD2. With V trimmed by 7 bases and J by 4 bases, 6 bases remained unmatched. This CDR3 is 14 amino acids long. The V gene's germline CDR1 is SGHRS and CDR2 YFSETQ. The CDR3 nucleotides are TGCGCCAGCCGGGAGGGGTCGAGCACCGGGGAGCTGTTTTTT. This sequence encodes CASREGSSTGELFF.

With respect to this clone: Given a far larger clone just one base away, this is likely a sequencing read error. The rearrangement uses TRBV6-6 and TRBJ2-5; D remains ambiguous. CDR1 and CDR2 (germline): MNHNY, SVGAGI (reference sequence). Deletions cut 8 bases from V and 5 bases from J, with 3 bases between. This CDR3 region has 9 residues. CDR3 region: CASGETQYF. In DNA, the CDR3 is TGTGCCAGCGGGGAGACCCAGTACTTC.